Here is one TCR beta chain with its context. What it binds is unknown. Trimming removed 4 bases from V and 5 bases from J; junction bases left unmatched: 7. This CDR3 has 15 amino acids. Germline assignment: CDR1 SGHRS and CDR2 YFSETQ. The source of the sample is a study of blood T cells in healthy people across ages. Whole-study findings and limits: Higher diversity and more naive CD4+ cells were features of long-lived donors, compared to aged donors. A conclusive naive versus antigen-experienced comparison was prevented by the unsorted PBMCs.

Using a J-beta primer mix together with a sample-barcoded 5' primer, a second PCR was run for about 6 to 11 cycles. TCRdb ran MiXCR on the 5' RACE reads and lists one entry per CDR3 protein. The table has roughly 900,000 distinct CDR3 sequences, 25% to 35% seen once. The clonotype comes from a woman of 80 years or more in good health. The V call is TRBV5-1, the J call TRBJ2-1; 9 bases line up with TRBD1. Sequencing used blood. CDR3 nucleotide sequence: TGCGCCAGCAGCCAATCCGGGACAGGGAACAATGAGCAGTTCTTC. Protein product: CASSQSGTGNNEQFF.